Following are 27 T cell receptor beta chains from one sample sequenced in a study of circulating CD8 cells and anti-PD-1 response in melanoma. TCR libraries were prepared from approximately 15 ng of total RNA with the QIAseq Immune Repertoire TCR panel. TCRdb re-called the reads with MiXCR, one entry per CDR3 protein. The table lists around 680 distinct CDR3 sequences, more than 6.5% of them singletons. Four subsets defined by PD-1 and/or TIGIT were sorted from live CD3+CD8+TCRalphabeta+ cells. The starting material was CD8+ T cells from PBMCs, obtained at baseline or after one month of anti-PD-1 therapy (not recorded which). All receptors derive from a human donor with melanoma.

This clonotype ranks as large (0.1 to 1%). The V gene is TRBV2, the J gene TRBJ2-1, with 7 bases identical to TRBD2. The length of the CDR3 is 14 residues. Per germline, CDR1 SNHLY and CDR2 FYNNEI. The J segment lost 2 bases and the V segment lost 5 bases, leaving 3 bases of the junction unmatched. CDR3 nucleotide sequence: TGTGCCAGCAGTCCACTAGCGACCTACAATGAGCAGTTCTTC. Its translation is CASSPLATYNEQFF.

The chain employs TRBV28 and TRBJ2-4; 8 bases match TRBD2. V lost 4 bases, J lost 1 base, and 9 bases stayed unmatched. CDR3 length: 17 residues. Germline CDR1 MDHEN, CDR2 SYDVKM. The CDR3 reads CASSSGRGGSAKNIQYF. The CDR3 DNA reads TGTGCCAGCAGTTCGGGACGGGGGGGCTCTGCCAAAAACATTCAGTACTTC.

This clonotype is large in the sample. The chain joins TRBV5-4 to TRBJ2-1, with 9 bases that match TRBD1. Unmatched junction bases numbered 13, after V lost 9 bases and J lost 0 bases. CDR3 length: 17 residues. Germline-derived CDR1 and CDR2 are SGHNT and YYREEE (reference sequence). In DNA, the CDR3 is TGTGCCACCCTGGACAGGGGAACTCCGAGCTCCTACAATGAGCAGTTCTTC. It codes for CATLDRGTPSSYNEQFF.

This clonotype is medium-sized. This chain links TRBV20-1 with TRBJ1-2; D unclear. With 2 bases removed from V and 6 bases from J, the gap between germline ends came to 7 bases. In germline, CDR1 is DFQATT, CDR2 SNEGSKA (reference sequence). This CDR3 spans 11 amino acids. The CDR3 sequence: CSARLGDGYTF. The CDR3 nucleotides are TGCAGTGCTAGACTCGGGGATGGCTACACCTTC.

A word on this clonotype: A much bigger clone sits one base away, suggesting this may be a read error. The conserved phenylalanine or tryptophan normally closing the CDR3 is absent here, so this likely arose from a read error. In DNA, the CDR3 is TGTGCCAGCACCTCGGGTGGGGAGACCCAGTACCTC. Its protein product is CASTSGGETQYL. The chain employs TRBV25-1 and TRBJ2-5; D ambiguous. V lost 7 bases and J 5 bases, leaving 11 bases between the germline ends. Per the germline V gene, CDR1 is MGHDK and CDR2 is SYGVNS. CDR3 length equals 12 residues.

This clonotype is large (0.1 to 1%) in the sample. V and J are TRBV4-3 and TRBJ2-7; D is tentatively TRBD1 or TRBD2 (5 bases each). Germline-derived CDR1 and CDR2 are LGHNA and YSLEER. Trimming stripped 0 bases from V and 0 bases from J, with 9 bases between. The CDR3 loop spans 15 amino acids. The CDR3 loop is CASSQDGGYSYEQYF. CDR3 in DNA: TGCGCCAGCAGCCAAGATGGGGGATACTCCTACGAGCAGTACTTC.

This clonotype is termed large. This chain links TRBV7-6 with TRBJ2-1, with D possibly being TRBD2 (5 bases). This CDR3 is built from 15 residues. CDR1 is SGHVS and CDR2 is FNYEAQ in the germline V gene. Trimming took 1 base from V and 3 from J, leaving 10 bases between them. The CDR3 nucleotides are TGTGCCAGCAGCTTAGGAAACAGCGGCTACAATGAGCAGTTCTTC. Protein: CASSLGNSGYNEQFF.

By sample share, this clonotype is large (0.1 to 1%). The rearrangement uses TRBV23-1 and TRBJ1-2, with a tentative D call TRBD1 (5 bases). TRBV23-1 is filed as an ORF, its function uncertain. The CDR3 covers 15 residues. Trimming removed 3 bases from V and 12 bases from J, with 23 bases in between. The CDR3 nucleotides read TGCGCCAGCAGTCATCCCACCGGGACTCCAATTCGCGACACCTTC. Protein sequence: CASSHPTGTPIRDTF.

This clonotype counts as large. The V call is TRBV27, the J call TRBJ2-7, with D possibly TRBD2 on 6 matching bases. The CDR3 covers 15 residues. Trimming stripped 6 bases from V and 3 bases from J, with 18 bases between. The germline V gene has CDR1 MNHEY and CDR2 SMNVEV (reference sequence). CDR3 residues: CASSQRLGSLYEQYF. The CDR3 bases are TGTGCCAGCAGCCAAAGACTAGGATCCCTCTACGAGCAGTACTTC.

The chain recombines TRBV6-6 with TRBJ1-1; 7 positions match TRBD1. The germline V gene has CDR1 MNHNY and CDR2 SVGAGI (reference sequence). V dropped 0 bases and J dropped 8; count of bases not matched to a gene: 3. The CDR3 extends over 13 amino acids. The CDR3 is CASSYSFRGEAFF. DNA for the CDR3: TGTGCCAGCAGTTACTCTTTCAGGGGGGAAGCTTTCTTT.

This clonotype qualifies as medium-sized. The chain's CDR3 is CATKEQGFTEAFF. CDR3 DNA: TGTGCCACCAAGGAGCAGGGGTTCACTGAAGCTTTCTTT. V gene TRBV28 combines with J gene TRBJ1-1, with a possible D match to TRBD1 (6 bases). This CDR3 is built from 13 residues. V gave up 10 bases and J gave up 4 bases, with 16 bases separating them. The germline V gene encodes CDR1 MDHEN and CDR2 SYDVKM.

Sample share makes this clonotype medium-sized. The CDR3 spells CASRRQGNYNEQFF. The DNA of the CDR3 is TGTGCCAGCAGGCGACAGGGAAACTACAATGAGCAGTTCTTC. The chain joins TRBV5-5 to TRBJ2-1, with 7 bases lining up with TRBD1. The ends lost 5 bases at V and 3 bases at J; junction bases unmatched: 5. CDR3 size: 14 residues. Germline loops: CDR1 SGHKS, CDR2 YYEKEE (reference sequence).

This clonotype is medium-sized within its sample. The chain combines TRBV14 with TRBJ2-7; D is ambiguous. The V end lost 0 bases, the J end lost 5 bases, and 14 bases lay between the germline ends. The CDR3 totals 15 residues. Germline CDR1 is SGHDN and CDR2 is FVKESK. The CDR3 DNA reads TGTGCCAGCAGCCAAGATGTCAGTCGGTTGCACGAGCAGTACTTC. It translates to CASSQDVSRLHEQYF.

This clonotype is judged medium-sized (0.01 to 0.1%). The rearrangement joins TRBV30 to TRBJ2-7; D perhaps matches TRBD2 (6 bases). Germline CDR1 and CDR2: GTSNPN and SVGIG (reference sequence). Between the trimmed V and J ends, which lost 0 bases and 3 bases, there was a span of 9 bases. The CDR3 is 13 residues long. The CDR3: CAWSVNGGYEQYF. CDR3 DNA sequence: TGTGCCTGGAGTGTAAACGGGGGCTACGAGCAGTACTTC.

This clonotype is large by share. CDR3 DNA sequence: TGTGCCAGTAGTATAGATTGGGGGTCCAACTATGGCTACACCTTC. Amino acid sequence: CASSIDWGSNYGYTF. The chain couples TRBV19 to TRBJ1-2; weak D call: TRBD1 (5 bases). CDR1 and CDR2 (germline): LNHDA, SQIVND (reference sequence). Trimming cost V 0 bases and J 2 bases, with 10 bases left between them. The CDR3 length is 15 residues.

Judged by abundance, this clonotype is medium-sized. The chain is built from TRBV20-1 and TRBJ2-1, with 11 bases lining up with TRBD2. Germline CDR1 is DFQATT and CDR2 is SNEGSKA (reference sequence). There are 15 residues in the CDR3. With V trimmed by 3 bases and J by 4 bases, 5 bases remained unmatched. CDR3: CSASGTSGAYNEQFF. DNA for the CDR3: TGCAGTGCTAGTGGGACTAGCGGCGCTTACAATGAGCAGTTCTTC.

This clonotype rates as medium-sized. The chain has TRBV10-3 and TRBJ2-7; the D is unclear. The CDR3 totals 11 residues. V lost 0 bases to trimming and J lost 5 bases, with 2 bases between them. From germline, CDR1 is ENHRY and CDR2 SYGVKD. The CDR3 DNA reads as TGTGCCATCAGTGAGTCAGACGAGCAGTACTTC. Residues: CAISESDEQYF.

By share, this clonotype ranks as medium-sized (0.01 to 0.1%). The J gene is TRBJ2-1, the V gene TRBV2; 9 bases agree with TRBD2. The CDR3 is made up of 17 amino acids. Unmatched junction bases numbered 16, after V lost 1 base and J lost 12 bases. Germline V gene data show CDR1 as SNHLY and CDR2 as FYNNEI. The CDR3 bases are TGTGCCAGCAGTGAAGTATGGACTAGCGCGAATCCACTGTCGCAGTTCTTC. Its protein is CASSEVWTSANPLSQFF.

This clonotype is medium-sized. This chain uses TRBV12-5 with TRBJ2-1; no firm D call. This CDR3 region has 12 residues. Trimming cost V 3 bases and J 8 bases, with 8 bases left between them. CDR1 LGHNT and CDR2 FRNRAP come from the germline V gene. The CDR3 DNA reads TGTGCTAGTGGTTTCACGAGCGATGAGCAGTTCTTC. This sequence encodes CASGFTSDEQFF.

By share of the sample, this clonotype is medium-sized. The chain has TRBV6-5 and TRBJ1-5; TRBD1 aligns across 8 bases. Germline V lookup: CDR1 MNHEY, CDR2 SVGAGI. V shed 5 bases, J shed 4 bases, and the junction held 7 bases outside the gene matches. CDR3 length equals 15 residues. The CDR3 spells CASSPGQGSNQPQHF. Written as DNA, the CDR3 is TGTGCCAGCAGTCCCGGACAGGGCTCAAATCAGCCCCAGCATTTT.

This clonotype is large (0.1 to 1%) within its sample. The rearrangement uses TRBV7-9 and TRBJ2-7; D ambiguous. Germline loops: CDR1 SEHNR, CDR2 FQNEAQ (reference sequence). This CDR3 comprises 14 residues. Trimming pared 5 bases from V and 3 bases from J, leaving 14 bases between. The CDR3 region is CASSLTLPGYEQYF. DNA of the CDR3: TGTGCCAGCAGCCTGACCCTGCCGGGCTACGAGCAGTACTTC.

This clonotype is large by share. The chain employs TRBV2 and TRBJ2-7, with D perhaps matching TRBD1 (6 bases). V gave up 4 bases and J gave up 0 bases, with 10 bases separating them. Germline CDR1 SNHLY, CDR2 FYNNEI. The CDR3 runs 14 residues. The CDR3 is CASSGQESSYEQYF. CDR3 sequence (DNA): TGTGCCAGCAGTGGACAGGAGAGCTCCTACGAGCAGTACTTC.

This clonotype has only a few counts. The rearrangement joins TRBV25-1 to TRBJ1-5; D is ambiguous. Germline V gene data show CDR1 as MGHDK and CDR2 as SYGVNS. CDR3 length equals 12 residues. Trimming left V 8 bases short and J 7 bases short, with 12 bases between. For the CDR3, the DNA is TGTGCCAGCTCTGATGGGGTCCAGCCCCAGCATTTT. Its translation is CASSDGVQPQHF.

In this sample, this clonotype is medium-sized. The J gene is TRBJ2-3, the V gene TRBV19; a possible D gene is TRBD2 (6 bases). The CDR3 has 14 residues. The V and J ends lost 9 bases and 0 bases respectively, with 13 bases between them. Germline V gives CDR1 LNHDA, CDR2 SQIVND (reference sequence). CDR3 protein: CASREAMSTDTQYF. The DNA of the CDR3 is TGTGCCAGCAGGGAGGCGATGAGCACAGATACGCAGTATTTT.

J is TRBJ2-2 and V is TRBV27; 9 nucleotides line up with TRBD1. After removal of 8 bases from V and 3 bases from J, the junction contained 7 bases not matched to a gene. The CDR3 has 15 amino acids. Looked up from germline, CDR1 is MNHEY and CDR2 is SMNVEV (reference sequence). CDR3 DNA sequence: TGTGCCAGCGGATACAGGGGGCTCGACACCGGGGAGCTGTTTTTT. This codes for CASGYRGLDTGELFF.

J is TRBJ2-1 and V is TRBV19; 8 bases map to TRBD2. V was clipped by 1 base and J by 10 bases; unmatched bases: 12. The CDR3 contains 16 residues. CDR1 and CDR2 from the germline V gene are LNHDA and SQIVND (reference sequence). CDR3 region: CASSIALARGANEQFF. The DNA of the CDR3 is TGTGCCAGTAGTATAGCCCTGGCGCGGGGGGCCAACGAGCAGTTCTTC.

The table lists this clonotype with a few counts. Without the conserved terminal phenylalanine or tryptophan, this CDR3 likely stems from a read error. The genes are TRBV7-2 and TRBJ1-4; 7 bases agree with TRBD1. Germline CDR1 is SGHTA and CDR2 is FQGNSA. Trimming cost V 3 bases and J 6 bases; bases outside gene matches: 10. The CDR3 covers 16 residues. CDR3 sequence: CASSFQPQGGDEKLFL. CDR3 DNA sequence: TGTGCCAGCAGCTTCCAACCTCAGGGGGGAGATGAAAAACTGTTTCTT.